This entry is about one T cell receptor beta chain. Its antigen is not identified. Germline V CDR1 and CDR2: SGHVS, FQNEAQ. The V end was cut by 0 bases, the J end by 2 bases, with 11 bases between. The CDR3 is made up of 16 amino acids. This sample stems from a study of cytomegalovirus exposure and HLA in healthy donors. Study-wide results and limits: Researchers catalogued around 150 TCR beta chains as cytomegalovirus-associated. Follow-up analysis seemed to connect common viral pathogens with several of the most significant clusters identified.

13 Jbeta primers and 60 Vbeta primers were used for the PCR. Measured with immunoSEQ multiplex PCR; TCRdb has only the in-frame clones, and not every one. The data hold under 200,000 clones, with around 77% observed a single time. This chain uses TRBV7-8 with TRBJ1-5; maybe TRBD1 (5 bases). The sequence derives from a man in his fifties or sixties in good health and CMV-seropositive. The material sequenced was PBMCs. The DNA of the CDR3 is TGTGCCAGCAGCTTAGCGGGTGGGGCAGGCAATCAGCCCCAGCATTTT. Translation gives CASSLAGGAGNQPQHF. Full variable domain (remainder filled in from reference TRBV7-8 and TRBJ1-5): GAGVSQSPRYKVAKRGQDVALRCDPISGHVSLFWYQQALGQGPEFLTYFQNEAQLDKSGLPSDRFFAERPEGSVSTLKIQRTQQEDSAVYLCASSLAGGAGNQPQHFGDGTRLSIL.